This T cell receptor beta chain emerged from a study of OX40 agonist ivuxolimab in advanced cancers. TCRdb's copy holds only in-frame clones and misses some; the assay was immunoSEQ multiplex PCR. The sample contains 72,000 or so clones, over 75% of which appear only once. Germline V gives CDR1 MDHEN, CDR2 SYDVKM. The V segment lost 8 bases and the J segment 7 bases; nucleotides outside the gene matches: 13. This CDR3 has 15 amino acids. The receptor was isolated from an adult with an advanced solid tumor such as melanoma, head and neck, liver or kidney cancer. The chain combines TRBV28 with TRBJ2-7, with TRBD2 identical over 11 bases. The source material was CD4+ or CD8+ T cells sorted from blood, sampled in a trial of the OX40 agonist ivuxolimab. As DNA, the CDR3 is TGTGCCAGCGGGGGGGGACTAGCGGTTCGTCGGGAGCAGTACTTC. Translated: CASGGGLAVRREQYF.